Shown below are 28 T cell receptor beta chains from a single sample sequenced in a study of shared clonotypes between healthy human individuals. TCRdb keeps only in-frame clones here, not all; method: immunoSEQ multiplex PCR. Among under 1,100,000 clones listed, approximately 72% were seen once. Source material: memory CD4+ T cells sorted from blood. Sample subset: CD45RA-negative fraction. The receptors come from a man aged 18 to 29 in good health.

This clone has only one observation. The chain joins TRBV7-9 to TRBJ1-2; maybe TRBD1 (6 bases). The CDR3 contains 16 residues. Germline values: CDR1 SEHNR, CDR2 FQNEAQ (reference sequence). Between the trimmed V and J ends, which lost 7 bases and 4 bases, there was a span of 22 bases. CDR3 in DNA: TGTGCCAGCATCCCAGCGTGGGGGGGCTCTGGCTATGGCTACACCTTC. Protein product: CASIPAWGGSGYGYTF.

The chain carries TRBV10-3 and TRBJ2-2; no clear D. The CDR3 totals 13 residues. V shed 4 bases and J shed 4 bases, with 7 bases lying between them. Germline-derived CDR1 and CDR2 are ENHRY and SYGVKD. The CDR3 region is CAISGTGTGELFF. The CDR3 coding sequence is TGTGCCATCAGTGGTACGGGCACCGGGGAGCTGTTTTTT.

Note on this clone: In the same sample, other DNA sequences code for this CDR3. This rearrangement joins TRBV30 to TRBJ1-4; the D gene is possibly TRBD1 (5 bases). The germline V gene has CDR1 GTSNPN and CDR2 SVGIG (reference sequence). Trimming shortened V by 2 bases and J by 4 bases, and 8 bases separated the two germline ends. CDR3 length equals 13 residues. In DNA form, the CDR3 reads TGTGCCTGGAGTAGACAGCTTAATGAAAAACTGTTTTTT. Protein: CAWSRQLNEKLFF.

The V gene is TRBV30, the J gene TRBJ1-2; TRBD1 agrees at 10 bases. Per the germline V gene, CDR1 is GTSNPN and CDR2 is SVGIG (reference sequence). J was trimmed by 8 bases and V by 5 bases; bases with no gene match: 8. The CDR3 totals 13 residues. The CDR3 DNA reads as TGTGCCTGGTTCTCCGGGACAGGGGACGGCTACACCTTC. Protein: CAWFSGTGDGYTF.

CDR3 sequence reads: CASSLGAGWTNEQFF. The CDR3 bases are TGCGCCAGCAGCTTGGGTGCGGGGTGGACTAATGAGCAGTTCTTC. The chain has TRBV5-1 and TRBJ2-1, with TRBD2 as a possible D gene (6 bases). This CDR3 is 15 amino acids long. In germline, CDR1 is SGHRS, CDR2 YFSETQ. V was pared by 0 bases and J by 7 bases, with 14 bases between.

This clone was recorded only once. V is TRBV4-1 and J is TRBJ2-1, with a weak D call TRBD2 (6 bases). The V and J ends lost 0 bases and 8 bases respectively, with 17 bases between them. The germline V gene has CDR1 MGHRA and CDR2 YSYEKL. The CDR3 covers 16 residues. The CDR3 reads CASSQDPASAVHEQFF. The CDR3 DNA is TGCGCCAGCAGCCAAGATCCGGCTAGCGCCGTTCATGAGCAGTTCTTC.

The chain recombines TRBV15 with TRBJ1-2; D is undetermined. V shed 0 bases and J shed 8 bases, with 13 bases lying between them. This CDR3 spans 14 amino acids. Germline V gene lookup returns CDR1 LNHNV and CDR2 YYDKDF (reference sequence). DNA for the CDR3: TGTGCCACCAGCAGAGATAAGACGGCGGGGGGCTACACCTTC. Its translation: CATSRDKTAGGYTF.

Details on this clone: Within the sample, other DNA sequences also encode this same CDR3. CDR3 residues: CASSLSGRETQYF. The CDR3 nucleotides are TGTGCCAGCAGCCTGAGTGGGAGGGAGACCCAGTACTTC. The chain combines TRBV13 with TRBJ2-5, with D maybe TRBD2 (6 bases). Germline-derived CDR1 and CDR2 are PRHDT and FYEKMQ (reference sequence). V shed 5 bases and J shed 5 bases, with 12 bases lying between them. The CDR3 extends over 13 amino acids.

This chain links TRBV6-5 with TRBJ2-1, with TRBD2 as a possible D gene (5 bases). The germline V gene encodes CDR1 MNHEY and CDR2 SVGAGI. V lost 2 bases and J 6 bases, leaving 11 bases between the germline ends. This CDR3 is built from 14 residues. The DNA for the CDR3 is TGTGCCAGCAGTTACCACGGGCGGGTCAATGAGCAGTTCTTC. As protein: CASSYHGRVNEQFF.

V usage is TRBV11-2 and J usage is TRBJ2-1; the D is unclear. V dropped 0 bases and J dropped 8 bases, with 5 bases sitting between them. The germline gives CDR1 SGHAT, CDR2 FQNNGV. CDR3 length equals 12 residues. Here the CDR3 DNA reads TGTGCCAGCAGCTTAGACAAGTATGAGCAGTTCTTC. It is translated as CASSLDKYEQFF.

This clone was seen once. The CDR3 here is CASSTRQGSNQPQHF. The CDR3 nucleotides read TGTGCCAGCAGCACCCGACAGGGTAGCAATCAGCCCCAGCATTTT. V is TRBV7-2 and J is TRBJ1-5; 7 bases map to TRBD1. The CDR3 consists of 15 residues. V was clipped by 5 bases and J by 0 bases; unmatched bases: 4. The germline CDR1 and CDR2 sequences are SGHTA and FQGNSA.

This chain connects TRBV7-2 to TRBJ1-5, with 7 bases identical to TRBD1. Germline CDR1 is SGHTA and CDR2 is FQGNSA. V lost 1 base to trimming and J lost 3 bases; unmatched junction nucleotides: 3. The CDR3 length is 15 residues. CDR3 loop: CASSLGQGLNQPQHF. CDR3 nucleotides: TGTGCCAGCAGCTTAGGACAGGGCCTCAATCAGCCCCAGCATTTT. The full variable domain, rest sourced from reference TRBV7-2 and TRBJ1-5, is GAGVSQSPSNKVTEKGKDVELRCDPISGHTALYWYRQSLGQGLEFLIYFQGNSAPDKSGLPSDRFSAERTGGSVSTLTIQRTQQEDSAVYLCASSLGQGLNQPQHFGDGTRLSIL.

The CDR3 region is CASSPRQGSWYGYTF. The DNA for the CDR3 is TGTGCCAGCAGCCCGCGACAGGGGAGTTGGTATGGCTACACCTTC. The chain links TRBV14 to TRBJ1-2, with 8 nucleotides matching TRBD1. This CDR3 has 15 amino acids. Trimming cost V 4 bases and J 5 bases; bases outside gene matches: 9. From germline, CDR1 is SGHDN and CDR2 FVKESK.

The chain recombines TRBV6-5 with TRBJ2-1, with D unresolved. Trimming took 4 bases from V and 2 from J, leaving 3 bases between them. The CDR3 loop spans 12 amino acids. Germline lookup yields CDR1 MNHEY and CDR2 SVGAGI. CDR3 in amino acids: CASSSPYNEQFF. The CDR3 bases are TGTGCCAGCAGTTCCCCCTACAATGAGCAGTTCTTC.

The chain employs TRBV2 and TRBJ2-7; 7 bases agree with TRBD2. The CDR3 length is 14 residues. CDR1 and CDR2 (germline): SNHLY, FYNNEI. Losses at the gene ends were 5 bases for V and 7 bases for J; bases not matched to a gene: 11. The CDR3 DNA reads TGTGCCAGCAGTCCAACTAGCGCCGCGGGAGAGCAGTACTTC. Protein sequence: CASSPTSAAGEQYF. The variable domain in full, with the rest retrieved from reference TRBV2 and TRBJ2-7, is EPEVTQTPSHQVTQMGQEVILRCVPISNHLYFYWYRQILGQKVEFLVSFYNNEISEKSEIFDDQFSVERPDGSNFTLKIRSTKLEDSAMYFCASSPTSAAGEQYFGPGTRLTVT.

This clone came up a few times. The CDR3 coding sequence is TGTGCCAGCAGTTTATTTGGAGGGTATGGCTACACCTTC. It yields the protein CASSLFGGYGYTF. The chain joins TRBV28 to TRBJ1-2, with D uncertain. The germline V gene has CDR1 MDHEN and CDR2 SYDVKM. Trimming left V 1 base short and J 5 bases short, with 8 bases between. The CDR3 totals 13 residues.

The chain joins TRBV18 to TRBJ1-6, with 9 bases fitting TRBD1. The V gene end was trimmed by 6 bases and the J gene end by 6 bases; junction bases not matched to a gene: 3. CDR1 is KGHSH, CDR2 LQKENI, per germline. The CDR3 loop spans 14 amino acids. CDR3 sequence: CASSEGQGNSPLHF. In DNA, the CDR3 is TGTGCCAGCTCCGAGGGACAGGGTAATTCACCCCTCCACTTT. Drawing the rest from reference TRBV18 and TRBJ1-6, the complete variable domain is NAGVMQNPRHLVRRRGQEARLRCSPMKGHSHVYWYRQLPEEGLKFMVYLQKENIIDESGMPKERFSAEFPKEGPSILRIQQVVRGDSAAYFCASSEGQGNSPLHFGNGTRLTVT.

In its sample, this clone was seen many times. The chain employs TRBV5-1 and TRBJ2-3; 12 positions match TRBD2. CDR1 is SGHRS and CDR2 is YFSETQ in the germline V gene. This CDR3 is built from 16 residues. With 0 bases clipped from V and 3 bases from J, the junction kept 2 bases outside the gene matches. CDR3 in DNA: TGCGCCAGCAGCTTGGCCGGGACTAGCGGGACAGATACGCAGTATTTT. Its translation: CASSLAGTSGTDTQYF.

The J gene is TRBJ1-3, the V gene TRBV9, with D perhaps matching TRBD1 (5 bases). V was cut by 3 bases and J by 2 bases, with 18 bases left in between. CDR1 SGDLS and CDR2 YYNGEE come from the germline V gene. This CDR3 comprises 17 residues. CDR3 nucleotides: TGTGCCAGCAGCGCCCGATTGGGGGAGGGAGCTGGAAACACCATATATTTT. This translates into CASSARLGEGAGNTIYF.

This clone has more than one count but fewer than ten. The rearrangement links TRBV5-6 to TRBJ1-6; D uncertain. The CDR3 spans 13 residues. Germline CDR1 reads SGHDT; CDR2 reads YYEEEE. Trimming took 5 bases from V and 9 from J, leaving 12 bases between them. CDR3 DNA: TGTGCCAGCAGACCGAGGGTTGGTTCACCCCTCCACTTT. Residues: CASRPRVGSPLHF.

The chain joins TRBV27 to TRBJ2-7, with TRBD2 as a possible D gene (6 bases). V was cut by 3 bases and J by 6 bases, with 18 bases left in between. The CDR3 is 15 residues long. The germline V gene has CDR1 MNHEY and CDR2 SMNVEV (reference sequence). The CDR3 coding sequence is TGTGCCAGCAGTTTGACGCGGGACCGCACGTCCGAGCAGTACTTC. Translating it yields CASSLTRDRTSEQYF.

This clone was seen only once. The V call is TRBV18, the J call TRBJ2-1, with 8 positions matching TRBD1. CDR1 KGHSH and CDR2 LQKENI come from the germline V gene. Losses at the gene ends were 4 bases for V and 6 bases for J; bases not matched to a gene: 5. There are 14 residues in the CDR3. The CDR3 region is CASSRGQGLNEQFF. In DNA, the CDR3 is TGTGCCAGCTCACGAGGACAGGGCCTCAATGAGCAGTTCTTC.

The rearrangement joins TRBV28 to TRBJ2-5; the match to TRBD2 covers 8 bases. The V segment lost 6 bases and the J segment 4 bases; nucleotides outside the gene matches: 13. Germline lookup yields CDR1 MDHEN and CDR2 SYDVKM. This CDR3 is built from 16 residues. DNA of the CDR3: TGTGCCAGCAGCCGAGAAGGACTAGCTCGGGGAGAGACCCAGTACTTC. This translates into CASSREGLARGETQYF. Full variable domain (outside the CDR3, taken from reference TRBV28 and TRBJ2-5): DVKVTQSSRYLVKRTGEKVFLECVQDMDHENMFWYRQDPGLGLRLIYFSYDVKMKEKGDIPEGYSVSREKKERFSLILESASTNQTSMYLCASSREGLARGETQYFGPGTRLLVL.

About this clone itself: One end of the junction varies from germline; a read error may be responsible. The chain combines TRBV5-1 with TRBJ1-2; possibly TRBD1 for D (6 bases). Germline loops: CDR1 SGHRS, CDR2 YFSETQ. The CDR3 length is 12 residues. Here the CDR3 reads CASSPNGGLLAF. In DNA form, the CDR3 reads TGCGCCAGCAGCCCTAATGGGGGCCTCCTGGCCTTC. The full variable domain, with the rest looked up from reference TRBV5-1 and TRBJ1-2, is KAGVTQTPRYLIKTRGQQVTLSCSPISGHRSVSWYQQTPGQGLQFLFEYFSETQRNKGNFPGRFSGRQFSNSRSEMNVSTLELGDSALYLCASSPNGGLLAFGSGTRLTVV.

V and J are TRBV7-8 and TRBJ2-1; 11 bases map to TRBD2. The germline gives CDR1 SGHVS, CDR2 FQNEAQ. This CDR3 spans 18 amino acids. J was trimmed by 7 bases and V by 4 bases; bases with no gene match: 15. In DNA form, the CDR3 reads TGTGCCAGCAGCTCCAGGGGCGTAGCGGGAGGGCTCTCGAATGAGCAGTTCTTC. Protein sequence: CASSSRGVAGGLSNEQFF. Based on the CDR3 plus reference TRBV7-8 and TRBJ2-1, the full variable domain is GAGVSQSPRYKVAKRGQDVALRCDPISGHVSLFWYQQALGQGPEFLTYFQNEAQLDKSGLPSDRFFAERPEGSVSTLKIQRTQQEDSAVYLCASSSRGVAGGLSNEQFFGPGTRLTVL.

This clone was picked up one time. This chain links TRBV5-6 with TRBJ2-7; the D gene is possibly TRBD2 (5 bases). Germline CDR1 SGHDT, CDR2 YYEEEE. CDR3 length: 13 amino acids. Trimming took off 5 bases at V and 3 bases at J, with 12 bases between the two ends. The DNA of the CDR3 is TGTGCCAGCAGAACAAGGGAGAACTACGAGCAGTACTTC. This gives the protein CASRTRENYEQYF.

This chain connects TRBV30 to TRBJ2-3; the match to TRBD2 covers 10 bases. The V segment lost 8 bases and the J segment 8 bases; nucleotides outside the gene matches: 10. The CDR3 is made up of 13 amino acids. Germline V gene sequence: CDR1 GTSNPN, CDR2 SVGIG (reference sequence). The CDR3 bases are TGTGCCATAGAGAGCGGGGGGGCCATTACGCAGTATTTT. The encoded protein is CAIESGGAITQYF.

In this sample, this clone turned up a few times. The chain has TRBV28 and TRBJ2-1, with TRBD1 as a possible D gene (6 bases). The germline V and J ends were trimmed by 1 base and 1 base, with 14 bases remaining between them. Germline CDR1 MDHEN, CDR2 SYDVKM. This CDR3 has 17 residues. For the CDR3, the DNA is TGTGCCAGCAGTTTATTAGGCCCGGGGACATCCTACAATGAGCAGTTCTTC. It translates to CASSLLGPGTSYNEQFF.